This is a list of T cell receptor beta chains from one sample in a study of CD8 T cells in ankylosing spondylitis. Using its own MiXCR run on the 5' RACE reads, TCRdb lists one record per CDR3 protein. The sample has fewer than 550,000 distinct CDR3 sequences, roughly 5.2% seen once; the top ten hold roughly 3.5%. The sample taken for sequencing was blood, either unsorted or a sorted T cell fraction (not recorded which). The receptors here all came from a male donor with ankylosing spondylitis. The CDR3 runs from the conserved cysteine through the conserved F or W. A D gene is named only where the DNA matches it firmly. The size entry gives once, few or many counts, or a class when the clone is expanded.

clone size	V gene	D gene	J gene	CDR3 protein	CDR3 DNA
few	TRBV6-5	-	TRBJ2-2	CASSYPTGNTGELFF	TGTGCCAGCAGTTACCCGACAGGGAACACCGGGGAGCTGTTTTTT
many	TRBV4-3	-	TRBJ1-3	CASSQDLGDSGNTIYF	TGCGCCAGCAGCCAAGATTTGGGGGACTCGGGAAACACCATATATTTT
few	TRBV20-1	-	TRBJ2-7	CSATIGARRDLEQYF	TGCAGTGCTACTATAGGCGCCCGGCGGGATCTCGAGCAGTACTTC
many	TRBV9	-	TRBJ1-2	CASSALKGKGYTF	TGTGCCAGCAGCGCCCTAAAAGGGAAAGGCTACACCTTC
many	TRBV5-1	-	TRBJ2-3	CASSLGTPSTQYF	TGCGCCAGCAGCTTAGGTACTCCCTCTACGCAGTATTTT
many	TRBV7-6	TRBD2	TRBJ2-5	CASSFRLAETQYF	TGTGCCAGCAGCTTCCGACTAGCGGAGACCCAGTACTTC
many	TRBV29-1	-	TRBJ2-1	CSVAAASYNEQFF	TGCAGCGTGGCAGCCGCATCCTACAATGAGCAGTTCTTC
many	TRBV2	TRBD1	TRBJ2-1	CASSYRHRGSYNEQFF	TGTGCCAGCAGTTACCGTCACAGGGGTTCCTACAATGAGCAGTTCTTC
many	TRBV20-1	-	TRBJ2-7	CSARQGEYEQYF	TGCAGTGCTAGACAAGGGGAATACGAGCAGTACTTC
many	TRBV7-3	TRBD1	TRBJ2-2	CASSDRQGSTGELFF	TGTGCCAGCAGCGATAGACAGGGGTCGACCGGGGAGCTGTTTTTT
many	TRBV7-2	-	TRBJ1-3	CASSTQGAAGNTIYF	TGTGCCAGCAGCACGCAGGGAGCGGCTGGAAACACCATATATTTT
many	TRBV15	-	TRBJ2-5	CATSRDGQETQYF	TGTGCCACCAGCAGAGACGGGCAAGAGACCCAGTACTTC
many	TRBV20-1	TRBD2	TRBJ2-1	CSARNPRTSGGNEQFF	TGCAGTGCTAGAAACCCCAGGACTAGCGGGGGGAATGAGCAGTTCTTC
many	TRBV28	TRBD1	TRBJ2-5	CASSTTGGTQETQYF	TGTGCCAGCAGTACAACAGGGGGCACACAAGAGACCCAGTACTTC
many	TRBV6-2/TRBV6-3	-	TRBJ2-1	CASSYSADYNEQFF	TGTGCCAGCAGTTACTCGGCGGACTACAATGAGCAGTTCTTC
many	TRBV5-1	-	TRBJ1-1	CASSMVDRGNTEAFF	TGCGCCAGCAGTATGGTGGATCGGGGGAACACTGAAGCTTTCTTT
many	TRBV5-1	-	TRBJ2-6	CASSLGVDSSGANVLTF	TGCGCCAGCAGCTTGGGCGTGGACAGCTCTGGGGCCAACGTCCTGACTTTC
many	TRBV20-1	-	TRBJ1-1	CSARESGNTEAFF	TGCAGTGCTAGAGAGTCAGGTAACACTGAAGCTTTCTTT
few	TRBV21-1	-	TRBJ1-1	CASSMTGPSIPNTEAFF	TGTGCCAGCAGCATGACAGGTCCCAGTATTCCAAACACTGAAGCTTTCTTT
many	TRBV5-5	-	TRBJ2-2	CASSLIGERSGELFF	TGTGCCAGCAGCTTAATAGGGGAGAGGTCCGGGGAGCTGTTTTTT
many	TRBV20-1	-	TRBJ2-7	CSARGLTLRHEQYF	TGCAGTGCTAGAGGACTTACCCTACGACACGAGCAGTACTTC
many	TRBV9	-	TRBJ2-1	CASSPDRHGQFF	TGTGCCAGCAGCCCCGACCGACATGGGCAGTTCTTC
many	TRBV10-3	TRBD1	TRBJ2-5	CAISQQGGSGETQYF	TGTGCCATCAGCCAACAGGGGGGATCGGGGGAGACCCAGTACTTC